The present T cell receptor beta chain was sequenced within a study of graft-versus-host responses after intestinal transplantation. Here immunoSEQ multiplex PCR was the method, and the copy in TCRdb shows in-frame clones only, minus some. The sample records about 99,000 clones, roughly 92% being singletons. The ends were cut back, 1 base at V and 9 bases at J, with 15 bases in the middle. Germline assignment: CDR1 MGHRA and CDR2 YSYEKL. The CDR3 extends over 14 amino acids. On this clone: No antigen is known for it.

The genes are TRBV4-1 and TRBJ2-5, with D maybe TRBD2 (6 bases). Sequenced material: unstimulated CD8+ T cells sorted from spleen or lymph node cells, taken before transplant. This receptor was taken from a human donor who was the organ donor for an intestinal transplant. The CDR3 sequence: CASSQAGTARAQYF. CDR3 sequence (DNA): TGCGCCAGCAGCCAAGCTGGGACTGCCCGGGCCCAGTACTTC.